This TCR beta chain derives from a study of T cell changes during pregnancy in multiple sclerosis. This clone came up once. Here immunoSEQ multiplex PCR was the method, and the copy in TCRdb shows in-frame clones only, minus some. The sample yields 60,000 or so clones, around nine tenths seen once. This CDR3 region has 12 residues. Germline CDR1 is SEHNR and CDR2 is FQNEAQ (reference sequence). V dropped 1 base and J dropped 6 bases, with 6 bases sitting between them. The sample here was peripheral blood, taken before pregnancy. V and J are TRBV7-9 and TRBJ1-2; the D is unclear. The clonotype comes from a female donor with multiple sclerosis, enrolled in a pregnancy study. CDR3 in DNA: TGTGCCAGCAGCTTAGAAAGCCATGGCTACACCTTC. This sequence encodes CASSLESHGYTF. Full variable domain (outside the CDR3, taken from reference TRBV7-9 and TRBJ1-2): DTGVSQNPRHKITKRGQNVTFRCDPISEHNRLYWYRQTLGQGPEFLTYFQNEAQLEKSRLLSDRFSAERPKGSFSTLEIQRTEQGDSAMYLCASSLESHGYTFGSGTRLTVV.